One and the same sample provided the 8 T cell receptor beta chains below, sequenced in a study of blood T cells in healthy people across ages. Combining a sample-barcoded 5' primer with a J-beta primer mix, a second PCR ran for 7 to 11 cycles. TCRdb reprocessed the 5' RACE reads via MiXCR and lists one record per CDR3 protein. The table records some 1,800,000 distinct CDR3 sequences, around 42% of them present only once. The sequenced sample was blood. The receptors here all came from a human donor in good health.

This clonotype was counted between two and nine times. The CDR3 loop is CASSYSKWITDGYTF. CDR3 DNA sequence: TGTGCCAGCAGTTACTCGAAGTGGATAACAGATGGCTACACCTTC. The V and J genes are TRBV6-6 and TRBJ1-2; D unresolved. The V and J ends lost 0 bases and 6 bases respectively, with 14 bases between them. CDR1 is MNHNY, CDR2 SVGAGI, per germline (reference sequence). This CDR3 has 15 amino acids.

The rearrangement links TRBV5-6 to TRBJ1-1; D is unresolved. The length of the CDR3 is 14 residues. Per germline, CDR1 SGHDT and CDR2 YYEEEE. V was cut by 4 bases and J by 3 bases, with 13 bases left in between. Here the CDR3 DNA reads TGTGCCAGCAGCCTAGGGTTCGGGGACACTGAAGCTTTCTTT. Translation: CASSLGFGDTEAFF.

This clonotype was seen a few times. CDR3 coding DNA: TGTGCCAGCAGTTTAAACAGCGAGGGTGCTAACTATGGCTACACCTTC. Translating it yields CASSLNSEGANYGYTF. The chain employs TRBV27 and TRBJ1-2; no clear D. Trimming pared 2 bases from V and 0 bases from J, leaving 13 bases between. Looked up from germline, CDR1 is MNHEY and CDR2 is SMNVEV (reference sequence). The CDR3 has 16 amino acids.

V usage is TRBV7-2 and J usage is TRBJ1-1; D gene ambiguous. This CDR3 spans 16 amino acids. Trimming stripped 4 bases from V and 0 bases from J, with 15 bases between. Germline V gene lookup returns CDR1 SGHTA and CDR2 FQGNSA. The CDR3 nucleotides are TGTGCCAGCAGCTCCCGACGGACGGGTTTGAACACTGAAGCTTTCTTT. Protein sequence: CASSSRRTGLNTEAFF. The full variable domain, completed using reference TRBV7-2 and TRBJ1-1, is GAGVSQSPSNKVTEKGKDVELRCDPISGHTALYWYRQSLGQGLEFLIYFQGNSAPDKSGLPSDRFSAERTGGSVSTLTIQRTQQEDSAVYLCASSSRRTGLNTEAFFGQGTRLTVV.

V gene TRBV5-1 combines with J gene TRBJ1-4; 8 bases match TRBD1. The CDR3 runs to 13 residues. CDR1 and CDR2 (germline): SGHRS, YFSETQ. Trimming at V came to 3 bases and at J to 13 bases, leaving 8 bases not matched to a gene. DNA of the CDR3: TGCGCCAGCAGCTGGAAACAGGGGGAGGTACTGTTTTTT. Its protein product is CASSWKQGEVLFF.

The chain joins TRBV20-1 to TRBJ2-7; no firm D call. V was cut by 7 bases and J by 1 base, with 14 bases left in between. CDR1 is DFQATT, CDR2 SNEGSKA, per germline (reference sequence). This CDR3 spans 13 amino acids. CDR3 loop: CSVDSGDSYEQYF. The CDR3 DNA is TGCAGTGTCGATAGTGGGGATTCCTACGAGCAGTACTTC.

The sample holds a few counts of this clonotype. This CDR3 is CASSQGWGDTEAFF. The DNA of the CDR3 is TGTGCCAGCAGCCAAGGGTGGGGGGACACTGAAGCTTTCTTT. The chain joins TRBV4-2 to TRBJ1-1, with D possibly being TRBD1 (5 bases). The CDR3 runs to 14 residues. CDR1 and CDR2 from the germline V gene are LGHNA and YNFKEQ. The V end lost 1 base, the J end lost 3 bases, and 9 bases lay between the germline ends.

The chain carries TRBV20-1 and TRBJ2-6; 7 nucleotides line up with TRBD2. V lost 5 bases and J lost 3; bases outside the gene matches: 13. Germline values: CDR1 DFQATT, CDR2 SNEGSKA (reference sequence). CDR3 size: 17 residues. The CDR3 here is CSAPPSRTRYGANVLTF. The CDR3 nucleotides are TGCAGTGCTCCCCCAAGCAGGACTAGGTATGGGGCCAACGTCCTGACTTTC.